This TCR beta chain was found in a study of cytomegalovirus exposure and HLA in healthy donors. Clones were sequenced by immunoSEQ multiplex PCR, and TCRdb holds only the in-frame ones, with some missing. The data show approximately 60,000 clones, roughly 94% seen once. CDR3 size: 17 residues. J gave up 5 bases and V 3 bases, and 7 bases lay outside the gene matches. Germline CDR1 reads LGHNA; CDR2 reads YSLEER. The source material was PBMCs. The sequence came from a woman aged 18-29 years in good health and CMV-seronegative. The gene calls are TRBV4-3 and TRBJ2-1; TRBD2 aligns across 13 bases. CDR3 protein: CASSHSTSGRANNEQFF. The CDR3 DNA reads TGCGCCAGCAGCCACAGCACTAGCGGGAGGGCCAACAATGAGCAGTTCTTC.